This is a list of T cell receptor beta chains from one sample in a study of CD8 T cells in ankylosing spondylitis. One entry per CDR3 protein, called by TCRdb with MiXCR from the 5' RACE reads. The data hold 200,000 or so distinct CDR3 sequences, with 10% to 15% observed a single time. The sequenced sample consisted of blood, either unsorted or a sorted T cell fraction (not recorded which). Receptors were obtained from a female donor with ankylosing spondylitis or in good health (not recorded which). CDR3s include the opening cysteine and the closing phenylalanine or tryptophan. D genes are given only for firm matches. Clone size is shown for a subset of rows, as once, few, many or a class of expanded clone.

j_call d_call v_call clone_size cdr3_nt cdr3_aa
TRBJ1-1 NA TRBV7-9 many TGTGCCAGCAGCCTCATAGGACCGAACACTGAAGCTTTCTTT CASSLIGPNTEAFF
TRBJ1-1 NA TRBV7-3 many TGTGCCAGCAGCTTAAGTCTGGGAGAGGCTGAAGCTTTCTTT CASSLSLGEAEAFF
TRBJ2-1 NA TRBV29-1 many TGCAGCGTTGTATTGATGGTGGGATTCAGCAATGAGCAGTTCTTC CSVVLMVGFSNEQFF
TRBJ2-2 TRBD1 TRBV20-1 many TGCAGTGCTAGAGACCCGTCGAGACAGGGGGCGAACACCGGGGAGCTGTTTTTT CSARDPSRQGANTGELFF
TRBJ2-3 TRBD2 TRBV18 NA TGTGCCAGCTCACCACGAGGACGGGGGGGAACAGATACGCAGTATTTT CASSPRGRGGTDTQYF
TRBJ2-1 NA TRBV5-1 many TGCGCCAGCACCGAACACGAGTTCTCCTACAATGAGCAGTTCTTC CASTEHEFSYNEQFF
TRBJ2-6 NA TRBV4-3 few TGCGCCAGCAGCCAAGACGAAGACGGTGGGGCCAACGTCCTGACTTTC CASSQDEDGGANVLTF
TRBJ2-7 NA TRBV6-1 many TGTGCCAGCAGTGAGGATCTGGGGACTTACTACGAGCAGTACTTC CASSEDLGTYYEQYF
TRBJ1-4 NA TRBV5-1 few TGCGCCAGCAGCTTGGGGACACCTTCTAATGAAAAACTGTTTTTT CASSLGTPSNEKLFF
TRBJ1-4 TRBD1 TRBV5-5 many TGTGCCAGCAGCTTGCTCCCAGGGGGAAATGAAAAACTGTTTTTT CASSLLPGGNEKLFF
TRBJ2-2 TRBD1 TRBV18 many TGTGCCAGCTCATCTCCGGGACAGGACACCGGGGAGCTGTTTTTT CASSSPGQDTGELFF
TRBJ1-2 NA TRBV9 many TGTGCCAGCAGCCAGGACGCCTATCAACAAGGCTACACCTTC CASSQDAYQQGYTF
TRBJ2-1 TRBD2 TRBV24-1 NA TGTGCCACCAGTGAAAGAGGCGGGGGAGATGAGCAGTTCTTC CATSERGGGDEQFF
TRBJ2-7 NA TRBV14 NA TGTGCCAGCAGCCACACAGTCTACGAGCAGTACTTC CASSHTVYEQYF
TRBJ2-2 NA TRBV5-1 many TGCGCCAGCAGCTTGTTGGGGGGGCCCGGGGAGCTGTTTTTT CASSLLGGPGELFF
TRBJ2-1 TRBD2 TRBV5-1 many TGCGCCAGCAGCTTGAGTAGCGGGAGTAGAGATGAGCAGTTCTTC CASSLSSGSRDEQFF
TRBJ2-1 TRBD2 TRBV28 many TGTGCCAGCAGACTGACTAGCGCCTCCCACAATGAGCAGTTCTTC CASRLTSASHNEQFF
TRBJ2-7 NA TRBV7-2 many TGTGCCAGCAGCCCCCTTGGGGGAGTAACAGTCGAGCAGTACTTC CASSPLGGVTVEQYF
TRBJ2-1 TRBD2 TRBV12-3/TRBV12-4 NA TGTGCCAGCAGTTTGGGGGCTAGCGGGAGGAGGAATCAGCAGTTCTTC CASSLGASGRRNQQFF
TRBJ2-2 NA TRBV5-1 many TGCGCCAGCAGCTTCACTAGCAGCGCGAACACCGGGGAGCTGTTTTTT CASSFTSSANTGELFF
TRBJ1-2 NA TRBV20-1 many TGCAGCGCTAACAAGGGCCCCGGCTATGGCTACACCTTC CSANKGPGYGYTF
TRBJ2-1 TRBD1 TRBV11-2 many TGTGCCAGCAGCTTAATGGGACAGGGGATTGGTGAGCAGTTCTTC CASSLMGQGIGEQFF
TRBJ1-4 TRBD1 TRBV7-7 few TGTGCTAGCAGCGGGACAGTAACTAATGAAAAACTGTTTTTT CASSGTVTNEKLFF
TRBJ2-1 TRBD2 TRBV24-1 few TGTGCCACCGGAGAGCGGGAGGGCTCTAGATATGAGCAGTTCTTC CATGEREGSRYEQFF
TRBJ2-3 TRBD1 TRBV5-1 many TGCGCCAGCAGCTTAGACAGGGCTCCCACAGATACGCAGTATTTT CASSLDRAPTDTQYF
TRBJ1-2 NA TRBV27 many TGTGCCAGCAGTTTATCGGTCGGCGGGTCCTATGGCTACACCTTC CASSLSVGGSYGYTF
TRBJ2-2 TRBD1 TRBV11-3 many TGTGCCAGCACCCCGACAGGGGTGGCCGGGGAGCTGTTTTTT CASTPTGVAGELFF
TRBJ2-7 NA TRBV5-1 many TGCGCCAGCAGCACAAGTCTCGACAGCTACGAGCAGTACTTC CASSTSLDSYEQYF
TRBJ1-5 TRBD1 TRBV28 NA TGTGCCAGCAGTCCTGGGACAGTCCACAATCAGCCCCAGCATTTT CASSPGTVHNQPQHF
TRBJ2-2 NA TRBV5-5 NA TGTGCCAGCAGCCGGGTCTTCACCGGGGAGCTGTTTTTT CASSRVFTGELFF
TRBJ1-6 NA TRBV5-1 few TGCGCCAGCAGCTTGGAGCACAATAATTCACCCCTCCACTTT CASSLEHNNSPLHF
TRBJ2-7 NA TRBV6-1 NA TGTGCCAGTCGACAGGAAGGATACTACGAGCAGTACTTC CASRQEGYYEQYF
TRBJ1-1 TRBD1 TRBV19 NA TGTGCCAGTAGCCCACGGACAGGGCCATACACTGAAGCTTTCTTT CASSPRTGPYTEAFF